These 15 T cell receptor beta chains share one sample of origin, sequenced in a study of cytomegalovirus exposure and HLA in healthy donors (TCRdb year 2017). The library was built by means of the immunoSEQ multiplex PCR assay. For the multiplex PCR, a mixture combining 60 forward primers for TCR Vbeta segments and 13 reverse primers for TCR Jbeta segments was used. The immuneACCESS repertoire file appears here via TCRdb, limited to in-frame rearrangements. These files lack a portion of the clones; in checked studies, under half of the deficit traces to unresolved V genes, and the cause of the others is not known. In all, the sample holds about 130,000 clones, and 80% of those were seen once. Of the sample, about 4.5% falls within the top ten clones. Sequencing input: PBMCs. These receptors came from a young man in good health.

This clone was seen more than once but under ten times. The chain combines TRBV5-1 with TRBJ2-1; perhaps TRBD1 as D (6 bases). CDR3 length equals 14 residues. V lost 5 bases and J 5 bases, leaving 14 bases between the germline ends. Germline loops: CDR1 SGHRS, CDR2 YFSETQ. The CDR3 nucleotides are TGCGCCAGCAGGGGGGCTCTAGCCGACAATGAGCAGTTCTTC. Amino acids: CASRGALADNEQFF.

This clone is a singleton in its sample. The chain has TRBV29-1 and TRBJ2-3; no firm D call. CDR1 and CDR2 (germline): SQVTM, ANQGSEA. V lost 4 bases and J 2 bases, leaving 13 bases between the germline ends. The CDR3 extends over 14 amino acids. CDR3 DNA sequence: TGCAGCGTTGTTCCGGGTGAAGTCACAGATACGCAGTATTTT. The encoded protein is CSVVPGEVTDTQYF.

The chain employs TRBV27 and TRBJ2-7; D perhaps matches TRBD1 (6 bases). The V and J ends lost 6 bases and 2 bases respectively, with 14 bases between them. Germline V gene lookup returns CDR1 MNHEY and CDR2 SMNVEV (reference sequence). The CDR3 spans 14 residues. The CDR3 sequence: CASREKGDTYEQYF. CDR3 sequence (DNA): TGTGCCAGCAGGGAAAAGGGGGATACCTACGAGCAGTACTTC.

Note on this clone: One junction end does not reproduce the germline sequence, and a read error may be involved. V gene TRBV7-9 combines with J gene TRBJ2-7; D gene unclear. This CDR3 contains 11 residues. Germline CDR1 is SEHNR and CDR2 is FQNEAQ (reference sequence). The CDR3 sequence is CSSSLGVGQYF. The CDR3 DNA is TGTTCCAGCAGCTTAGGAGTCGGGCAGTACTTC.

This clone appeared once. The V and J genes are TRBV13 and TRBJ2-3, with TRBD2 matching 7 bases. CDR1 is PRHDT and CDR2 is FYEKMQ in the germline V gene (reference sequence). This CDR3 contains 16 residues. J was trimmed by 1 base and V by 5 bases; bases with no gene match: 9. Here the CDR3 reads CASSIRGGGGTDTQYF. The CDR3 region has the DNA TGTGCCAGCAGCATCCGCGGGGGAGGGGGCACAGATACGCAGTATTTT.

The CDR3 DNA is TGTGCCAGCAGGGGGACAGAAGCGAACACCGGGGAGCTGTTTTTT. Translation gives CASRGTEANTGELFF. The V call is TRBV2, the J call TRBJ2-2, with 7 positions matching TRBD1. V shed 6 bases, J shed 0 bases, and the junction held 4 bases outside the gene matches. Germline V gene data show CDR1 as SNHLY and CDR2 as FYNNEI. This CDR3 has 15 residues. Complete variable domain (other parts from reference TRBV2 and TRBJ2-2): EPEVTQTPSHQVTQMGQEVILRCVPISNHLYFYWYRQILGQKVEFLVSFYNNEISEKSEIFDDQFSVERPDGSNFTLKIRSTKLEDSAMYFCASRGTEANTGELFFGEGSRLTVL.

This clone has a single count. V gene TRBV6-4 combines with J gene TRBJ1-5; D call uncertain. The germline V gene encodes CDR1 MRHNA and CDR2 SNTAGT. This CDR3 spans 13 amino acids. Deletions cut 4 bases from V and 3 bases from J, with 7 bases between. CDR3 bases: TGTGCCAGCAGTGTACAGTACAATCAGCCCCAGCATTTT. This gives the protein CASSVQYNQPQHF.

The V gene is TRBV30, the J gene TRBJ2-7; the D gene is possibly TRBD1 (6 bases). The CDR3 loop spans 12 amino acids. The V end lost 6 bases, the J end lost 3 bases, and 12 bases lay between the germline ends. CDR1 is GTSNPN and CDR2 is SVGIG in the germline V gene (reference sequence). The CDR3 DNA reads TGTGCCTGTTCCCCCAGGGGCTACGAGCAGTACTTC. It specifies CACSPRGYEQYF.

V gene TRBV2 combines with J gene TRBJ1-2; possible D gene TRBD1, 6 bases. From germline, CDR1 is SNHLY and CDR2 FYNNEI. The CDR3 runs to 12 residues. The germline V and J ends were trimmed by 6 bases and 8 bases, with 13 bases remaining between them. The CDR3 nucleotides are TGTGCCAGCAGCCCTCAGGGGCGCGGCTACACCTTC. This gives the protein CASSPQGRGYTF.

This clone was recorded once. This sequence joins TRBV4-1 and TRBJ2-3; D may be TRBD2 (5 bases). The CDR3 runs to 22 residues. Per germline, CDR1 MGHRA and CDR2 YSYEKL. The germline V and J ends were trimmed by 7 bases and 1 base, with 36 bases remaining between them. DNA of the CDR3: TGCGCCAGCAAGGCGGGCCTACAAGTCGGGTCGTCCACAACCCCGGGCACAGATACGCAGTATTTT. Its protein is CASKAGLQVGSSTTPGTDTQYF.

The chain recombines TRBV7-2 with TRBJ2-1, with 8 bases matching TRBD2. The V and J ends lost 1 base and 7 bases, in that order; junction bases with no gene match: 6. The CDR3 extends over 15 amino acids. Germline CDR1 is SGHTA and CDR2 is FQGNSA. The CDR3 sequence is CASSLESGGGNEQFF. The CDR3 DNA sequence: TGTGCCAGCAGCTTAGAGAGCGGGGGAGGTAATGAGCAGTTCTTC.

This clone was seen just once. The chain uses TRBV11-3 and TRBJ2-7; 8 bases align to TRBD2. J was trimmed by 2 bases and V by 5 bases; bases with no gene match: 8. CDR3 length: 15 residues. CDR1 is SGHNT, CDR2 YENEEA, per germline. CDR3 coding DNA: TGTGCCAGCAGCGAAAGCGGGAGTGGTCCCTACGAGCAGTACTTC. This translates into CASSESGSGPYEQYF.

This clone is large (0.1 to 1%). The chain is built from TRBV19 and TRBJ2-1, with TRBD2 matching 8 bases. From germline, CDR1 is LNHDA and CDR2 SQIVND (reference sequence). The junction had 3 bases not matched to a gene; V was cut back by 2 bases and J by 3 bases. CDR3 size: 15 residues. The CDR3 DNA reads TGTGCCAGTAGTATAAGTAGCGGGGACTACAATGAGCAGTTCTTC. Amino acid sequence: CASSISSGDYNEQFF.

The V gene is TRBV4-3, the J gene TRBJ1-5, with a weak D call TRBD1 (6 bases). V was shortened by 4 bases and J by 3 bases, with 13 bases between the two germline ends. The CDR3 totals 15 residues. Germline V gene lookup returns CDR1 LGHNA and CDR2 YSLEER. The CDR3 DNA reads as TGCGCCAGCAGCCCAGCAGGGACAAACAATCAGCCCCAGCATTTT. Amino acid sequence: CASSPAGTNNQPQHF.

The V and J genes are TRBV7-3 and TRBJ1-2; no definite D call. The CDR3 runs to 15 residues. V gave up 2 bases and J gave up 2 bases, with 12 bases separating them. Per the germline V gene, CDR1 is SGHTA and CDR2 is FQGTGA. The CDR3 coding sequence is TGTGCCAGCAGCTTACAACGGGTTAAGAACTATGGCTACACCTTC. Amino acid sequence: CASSLQRVKNYGYTF.